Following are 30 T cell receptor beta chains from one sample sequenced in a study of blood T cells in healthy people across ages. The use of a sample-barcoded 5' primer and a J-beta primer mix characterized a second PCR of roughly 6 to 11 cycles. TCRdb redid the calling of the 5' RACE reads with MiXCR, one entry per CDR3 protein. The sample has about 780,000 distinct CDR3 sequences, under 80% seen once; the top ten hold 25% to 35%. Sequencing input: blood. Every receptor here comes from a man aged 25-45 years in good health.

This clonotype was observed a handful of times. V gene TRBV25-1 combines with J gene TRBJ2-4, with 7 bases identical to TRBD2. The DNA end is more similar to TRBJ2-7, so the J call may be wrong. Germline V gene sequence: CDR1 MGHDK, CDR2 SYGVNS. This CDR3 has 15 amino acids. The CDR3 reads CASSADPGLSLEQYF. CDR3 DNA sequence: TGTGCCAGCAGTGCCGACCCGGGACTATCACTCGAGCAGTACTTC.

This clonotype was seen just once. The CDR3 sequence: CSAGGFSNQPQHF. CDR3 in DNA: TGCAGTGCGGGGGGCTTTAGCAATCAGCCCCAGCATTTT. The rearrangement joins TRBV20-1 to TRBJ1-5; D may be TRBD1 (6 bases). The CDR3 length is 13 residues. Germline lookup yields CDR1 DFQATT and CDR2 SNEGSKA (reference sequence). The V end lost 6 bases, the J end lost 0 bases, and 9 bases lay between the germline ends.

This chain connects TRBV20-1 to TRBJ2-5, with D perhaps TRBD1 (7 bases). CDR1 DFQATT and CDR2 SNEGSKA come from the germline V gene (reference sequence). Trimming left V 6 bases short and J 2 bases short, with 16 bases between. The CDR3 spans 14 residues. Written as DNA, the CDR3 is TGCAGTGCCTACGCGGGACAGAGGCAAGAGACCCAGTACTTC. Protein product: CSAYAGQRQETQYF.

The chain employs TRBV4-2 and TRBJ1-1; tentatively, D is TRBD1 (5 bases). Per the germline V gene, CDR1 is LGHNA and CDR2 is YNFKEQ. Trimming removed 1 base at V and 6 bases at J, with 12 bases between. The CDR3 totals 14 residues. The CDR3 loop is CASSQVGTGAEAFF. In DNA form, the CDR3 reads TGTGCCAGCAGCCAAGTGGGTACAGGCGCTGAAGCTTTCTTT.

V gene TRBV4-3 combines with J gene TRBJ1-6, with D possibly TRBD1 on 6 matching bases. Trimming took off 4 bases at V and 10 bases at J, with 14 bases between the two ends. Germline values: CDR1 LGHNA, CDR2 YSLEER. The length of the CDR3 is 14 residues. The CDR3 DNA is TGCGCCAGCAGCCTAGGCCTGGGGGGCTCACCCCTCCACTTT. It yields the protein CASSLGLGGSPLHF.

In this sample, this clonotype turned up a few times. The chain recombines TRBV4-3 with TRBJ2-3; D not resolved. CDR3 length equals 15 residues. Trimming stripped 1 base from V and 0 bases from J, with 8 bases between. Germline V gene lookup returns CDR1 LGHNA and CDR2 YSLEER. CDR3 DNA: TGCGCCAGCAGCCAAGGCGGTGCGAGCACAGATACGCAGTATTTT. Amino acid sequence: CASSQGGASTDTQYF.

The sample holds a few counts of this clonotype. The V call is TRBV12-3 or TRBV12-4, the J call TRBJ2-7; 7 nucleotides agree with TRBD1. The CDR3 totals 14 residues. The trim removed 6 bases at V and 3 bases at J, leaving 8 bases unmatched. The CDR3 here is CASSSGTVYYEQYF. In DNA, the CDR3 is TGTGCCAGCAGCTCCGGGACAGTGTACTACGAGCAGTACTTC.

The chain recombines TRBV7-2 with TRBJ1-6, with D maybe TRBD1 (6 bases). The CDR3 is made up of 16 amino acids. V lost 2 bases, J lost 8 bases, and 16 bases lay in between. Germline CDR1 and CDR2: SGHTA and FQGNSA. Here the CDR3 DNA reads TGTGCCAGCAGCTTAACGGGGGGCAGAATTGATTCACCCCTCCACTTT. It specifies CASSLTGGRIDSPLHF.

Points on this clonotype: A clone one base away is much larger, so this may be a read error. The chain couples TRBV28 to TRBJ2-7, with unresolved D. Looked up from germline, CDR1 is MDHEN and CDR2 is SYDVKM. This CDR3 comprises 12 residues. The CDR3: CASRSGYYEQCF. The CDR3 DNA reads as TGTGCCAGCAGATCCGGGTACTACGAGCAGTGCTTC.

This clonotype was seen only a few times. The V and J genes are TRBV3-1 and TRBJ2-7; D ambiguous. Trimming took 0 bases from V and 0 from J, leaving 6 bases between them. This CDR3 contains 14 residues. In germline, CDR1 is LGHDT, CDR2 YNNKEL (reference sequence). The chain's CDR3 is CASSQEVPSYEQYF. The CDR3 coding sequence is TGTGCCAGCAGCCAAGAGGTCCCCTCCTACGAGCAGTACTTC.

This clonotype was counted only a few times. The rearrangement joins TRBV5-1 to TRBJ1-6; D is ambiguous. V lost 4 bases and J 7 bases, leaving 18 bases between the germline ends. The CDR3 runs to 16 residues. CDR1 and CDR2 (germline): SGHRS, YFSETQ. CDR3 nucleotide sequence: TGCGCCAGCAGCCCAGCGGGCCGAACTAAAAATTCACCCCTCCACTTT. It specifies CASSPAGRTKNSPLHF.

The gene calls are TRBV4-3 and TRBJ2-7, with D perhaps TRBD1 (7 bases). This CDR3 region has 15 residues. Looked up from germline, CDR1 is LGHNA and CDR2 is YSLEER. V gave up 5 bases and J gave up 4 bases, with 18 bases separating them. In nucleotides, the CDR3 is TGCGCCAGCAGCTCCTTTCAGGGGGGCGGGTACGAGCAGTACTTC. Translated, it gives CASSSFQGGGYEQYF.

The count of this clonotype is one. The CDR3 is CASSLRGGSQPQHF. CDR3 DNA sequence: TGTGCCAGCAGCTTAAGAGGGGGCAGCCAGCCCCAGCATTTT. The rearrangement joins TRBV7-2 to TRBJ1-5; 7 bases align to TRBD1. Germline values: CDR1 SGHTA, CDR2 FQGNSA. The J segment lost 7 bases and the V segment lost 2 bases, leaving 5 bases of the junction unmatched. This CDR3 has 14 residues.

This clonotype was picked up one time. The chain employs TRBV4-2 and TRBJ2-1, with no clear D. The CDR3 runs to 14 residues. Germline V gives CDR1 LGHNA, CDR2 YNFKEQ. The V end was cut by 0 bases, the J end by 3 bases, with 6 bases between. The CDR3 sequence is CASSQEGIYNEQFF. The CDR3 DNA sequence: TGTGCCAGCAGCCAAGAGGGGATCTACAATGAGCAGTTCTTC.

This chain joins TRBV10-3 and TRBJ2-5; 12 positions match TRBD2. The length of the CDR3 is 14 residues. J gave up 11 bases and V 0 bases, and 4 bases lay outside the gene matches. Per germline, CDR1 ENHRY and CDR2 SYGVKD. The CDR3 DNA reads TGTGCCATCAGTGAGTCGACTAGCGGGGGTCGGCAGTACTTC. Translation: CAISESTSGGRQYF.

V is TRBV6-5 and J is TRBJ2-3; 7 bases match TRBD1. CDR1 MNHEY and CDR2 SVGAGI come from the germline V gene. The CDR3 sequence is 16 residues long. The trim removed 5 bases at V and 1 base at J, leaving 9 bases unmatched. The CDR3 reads CASSPTQGLGTDTQYF. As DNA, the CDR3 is TGTGCCAGCAGTCCTACACAGGGGCTTGGCACAGATACGCAGTATTTT.

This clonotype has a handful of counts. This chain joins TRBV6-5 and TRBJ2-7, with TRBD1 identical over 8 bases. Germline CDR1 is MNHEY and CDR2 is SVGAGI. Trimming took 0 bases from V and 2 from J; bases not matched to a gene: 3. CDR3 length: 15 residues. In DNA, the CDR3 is TGTGCCAGCAGTTACTCAGCAGGGGGCACCTACGAGCAGTACTTC. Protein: CASSYSAGGTYEQYF.

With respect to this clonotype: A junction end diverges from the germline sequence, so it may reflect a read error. This CDR3 is CASTLGVSYGYTF. The DNA for the CDR3 is TGTGCCAGCACCTTGGGGGTTTCCTATGGCTACACCTTC. This chain links TRBV5-6 with TRBJ1-2; D is possibly TRBD1 (5 bases). The CDR3 has 13 amino acids. From germline, CDR1 is SGHDT and CDR2 YYEEEE.

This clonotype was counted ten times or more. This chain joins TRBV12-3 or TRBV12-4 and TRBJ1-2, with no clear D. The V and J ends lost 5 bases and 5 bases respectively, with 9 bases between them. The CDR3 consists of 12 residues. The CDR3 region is CASSPSRYGYTF. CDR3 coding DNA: TGTGCCAGCAGTCCGTCAAGATATGGCTACACCTTC.

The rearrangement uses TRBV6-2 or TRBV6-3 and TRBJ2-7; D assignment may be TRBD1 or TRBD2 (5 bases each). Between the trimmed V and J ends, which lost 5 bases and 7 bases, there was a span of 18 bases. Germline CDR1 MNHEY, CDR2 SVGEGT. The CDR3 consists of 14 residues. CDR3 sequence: CASSQGRVAWEQYF. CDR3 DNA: TGTGCCAGCAGTCAGGGACGAGTAGCATGGGAGCAGTACTTC.

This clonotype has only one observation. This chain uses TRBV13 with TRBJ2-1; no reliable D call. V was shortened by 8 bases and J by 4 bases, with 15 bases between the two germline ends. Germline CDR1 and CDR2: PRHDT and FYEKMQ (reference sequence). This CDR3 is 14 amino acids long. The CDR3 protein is CASAEAVKYNEQFF. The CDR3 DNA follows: TGTGCCAGCGCCGAGGCGGTGAAGTACAATGAGCAGTTCTTC. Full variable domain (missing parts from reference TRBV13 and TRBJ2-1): AAGVIQSPRHLIKEKRETATLKCYPIPRHDTVYWYQQGPGQDPQFLISFYEKMQSDKGSIPDRFSAQQFSDYHSELNMSSLELGDSALYFCASAEAVKYNEQFFGPGTRLTVL.

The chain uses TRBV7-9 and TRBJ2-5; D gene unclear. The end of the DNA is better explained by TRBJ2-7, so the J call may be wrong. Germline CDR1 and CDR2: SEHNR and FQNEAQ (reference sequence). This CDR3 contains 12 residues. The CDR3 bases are TGTGCCAGCAGCTTAACAGCACACGAGCAGTACTTC. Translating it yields CASSLTAHEQYF.

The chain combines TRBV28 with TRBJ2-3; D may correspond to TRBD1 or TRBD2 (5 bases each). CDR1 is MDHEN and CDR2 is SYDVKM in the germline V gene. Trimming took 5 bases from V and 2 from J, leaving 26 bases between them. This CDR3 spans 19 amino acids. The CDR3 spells CASSTSGTGDEASTDTQYF. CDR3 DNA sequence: TGTGCCAGCAGTACAAGTGGGACGGGTGATGAGGCCTCCACAGATACGCAGTATTTT.

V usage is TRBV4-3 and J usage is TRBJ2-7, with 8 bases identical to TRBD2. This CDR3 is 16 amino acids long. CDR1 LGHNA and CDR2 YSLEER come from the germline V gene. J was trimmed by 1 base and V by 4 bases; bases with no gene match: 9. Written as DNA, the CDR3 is TGCGCCAGCAGCCGAGAGGCGGCTAGCGGGTCCTACGAGCAGTACTTC. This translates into CASSREAASGSYEQYF.

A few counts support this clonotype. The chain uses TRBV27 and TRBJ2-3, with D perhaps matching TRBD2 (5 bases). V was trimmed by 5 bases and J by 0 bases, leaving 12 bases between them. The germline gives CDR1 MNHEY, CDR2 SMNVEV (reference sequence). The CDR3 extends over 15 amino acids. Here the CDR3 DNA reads TGTGCCAGCAGTCCCCCCCGGGGTAGCACAGATACGCAGTATTTT. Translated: CASSPPRGSTDTQYF.

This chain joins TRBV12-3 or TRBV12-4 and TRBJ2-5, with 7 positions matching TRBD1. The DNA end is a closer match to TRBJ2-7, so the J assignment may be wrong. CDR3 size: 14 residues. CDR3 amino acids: CASSPQGSEYEQYF. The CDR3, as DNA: TGTGCCAGCAGTCCACAGGGGTCTGAGTACGAGCAGTACTTC.

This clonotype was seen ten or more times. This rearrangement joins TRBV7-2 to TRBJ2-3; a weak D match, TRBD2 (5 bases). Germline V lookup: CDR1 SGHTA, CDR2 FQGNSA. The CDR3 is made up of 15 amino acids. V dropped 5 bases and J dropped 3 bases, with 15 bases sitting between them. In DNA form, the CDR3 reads TGTGCCAGCAGCCTACGCCCTGAGGGAACAGATACGCAGTATTTT. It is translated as CASSLRPEGTDTQYF. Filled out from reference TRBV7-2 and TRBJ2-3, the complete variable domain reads GAGVSQSPSNKVTEKGKDVELRCDPISGHTALYWYRQSLGQGLEFLIYFQGNSAPDKSGLPSDRFSAERTGGSVSTLTIQRTQQEDSAVYLCASSLRPEGTDTQYFGPGTRLTVL.

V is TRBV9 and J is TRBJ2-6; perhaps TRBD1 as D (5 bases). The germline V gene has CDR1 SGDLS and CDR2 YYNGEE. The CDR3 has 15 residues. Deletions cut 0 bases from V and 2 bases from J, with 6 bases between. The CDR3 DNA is TGTGCCAGCAGCGTAGCAGGGACTGGGGCCAACGTCCTGACTTTC. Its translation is CASSVAGTGANVLTF. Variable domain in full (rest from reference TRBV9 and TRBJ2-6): DSGVTQTPKHLITATGQRVTLRCSPRSGDLSVYWYQQSLDQGLQFLIQYYNGEERAKGNILERFSAQQFPDLHSELNLSSLELGDSALYFCASSVAGTGANVLTFGAGSRLTVL.

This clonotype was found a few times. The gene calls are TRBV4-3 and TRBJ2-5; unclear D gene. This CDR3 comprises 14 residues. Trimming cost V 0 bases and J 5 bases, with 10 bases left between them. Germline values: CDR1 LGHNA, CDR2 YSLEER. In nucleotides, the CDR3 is TGCGCCAGCAGCCAAGATTTAGGGAAGGAGACCCAGTACTTC. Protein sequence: CASSQDLGKETQYF.

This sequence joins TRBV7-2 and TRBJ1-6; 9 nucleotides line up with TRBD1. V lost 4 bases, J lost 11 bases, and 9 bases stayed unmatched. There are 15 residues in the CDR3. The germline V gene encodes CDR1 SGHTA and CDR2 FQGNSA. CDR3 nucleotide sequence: TGTGCCAGCAGCTCCGGACAGGGGACAGGAGCACCCCTCCACTTT. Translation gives CASSSGQGTGAPLHF.